Listed here are 30 T cell receptor beta chains from one sample, sequenced in a study of blood T cell repertoires in COVID-19. Generated by immunoSEQ multiplex PCR, the TCRdb table keeps only in-frame clones and is missing some. The profile shows some 200,000 clones, approximately 78% of them singletons. Sequencing was done on a sample of PBMCs or T cells enriched from blood (not recorded which). The receptors stem from a man aged 35-49 years who had recovered from COVID-19.

V and J are TRBV6-5 and TRBJ2-5, with D possibly matching TRBD2 (5 bases). Germline V gene sequence: CDR1 MNHEY, CDR2 SVGAGI. Trimming took off 4 bases at V and 4 bases at J, with 16 bases between the two ends. The CDR3 sequence is 15 residues long. CDR3 region: CASSSPTGRSETQYF. Here the CDR3 DNA reads TGTGCCAGCAGTTCTCCGACGGGAAGGTCAGAGACCCAGTACTTC.

This sequence joins TRBV15 and TRBJ2-1, with TRBD2 identical over 11 bases. Germline V gene sequence: CDR1 LNHNV, CDR2 YYDKDF (reference sequence). V lost 3 bases to trimming and J lost 4 bases; unmatched junction nucleotides: 8. CDR3 length: 17 amino acids. The CDR3 reads CATSREWSSGRYNEQFF. The CDR3, as DNA: TGTGCCACCAGCAGGGAATGGTCTAGCGGGAGGTACAATGAGCAGTTCTTC.

This sequence joins TRBV19 and TRBJ1-1, with D maybe TRBD1 (6 bases). Trimming left V 8 bases short and J 0 bases short, with 10 bases between. The CDR3 sequence is 13 residues long. Germline CDR1 is LNHDA and CDR2 is SQIVND (reference sequence). The CDR3 DNA reads TGTGCCAGTGGGGACACCTTGAACACTGAAGCTTTCTTT. It encodes CASGDTLNTEAFF.

This chain uses TRBV18 with TRBJ1-5; D perhaps matches TRBD1 (5 bases). CDR3 size: 15 residues. V lost 3 bases and J 6 bases, leaving 15 bases between the germline ends. Germline V gene sequence: CDR1 KGHSH, CDR2 LQKENI. CDR3 sequence reads: CASSPGAAGGQPQHF. Here the CDR3 DNA reads TGTGCCAGCTCACCCGGGGCAGCCGGGGGTCAGCCCCAGCATTTT.

CDR3 sequence reads: CASHRGSSGNTIYF. For the CDR3, the DNA is TGTGCCAGCCACAGGGGGTCCTCTGGAAACACCATATATTTT. The chain employs TRBV6-5 and TRBJ1-3, with 8 bases matching TRBD1. CDR3 size: 14 residues. Germline-derived CDR1 and CDR2 are MNHEY and SVGAGI. Germline trimming cut 8 bases from V and 0 bases from J; bases unmatched to any gene: 3.

This clone was found a few times. V gene TRBV25-1 combines with J gene TRBJ2-7, with 8 bases aligning to TRBD2. The length of the CDR3 is 16 residues. The V gene's germline CDR1 is MGHDK and CDR2 SYGVNS. V was clipped by 4 bases and J by 2 bases; unmatched bases: 10. The CDR3 sequence: CASSGRLAGTTYEQYF. The CDR3 DNA is TGTGCCAGCAGTGGCCGATTAGCGGGGACTACCTACGAGCAGTACTTC.

The chain is built from TRBV2 and TRBJ1-4; no definite D call. Trimming shortened V by 7 bases and J by 6 bases, and 18 bases separated the two germline ends. CDR1 is SNHLY, CDR2 FYNNEI, per germline. The CDR3 length is 15 residues. In nucleotides, the CDR3 is TGTGCCAGCACCCGAACTCGGGGTCTGGATGAAAAACTGTTTTTT. This sequence encodes CASTRTRGLDEKLFF.

The gene calls are TRBV30 and TRBJ2-1; TRBD2 is a possible D gene (5 bases). The CDR3 has 14 residues. The V gene lost 2 bases and the J gene lost 7 bases, with 15 bases spanning the gap. Looked up from germline, CDR1 is GTSNPN and CDR2 is SVGIG (reference sequence). The CDR3 is CAWSTNGKGNEQFF. In DNA form, the CDR3 reads TGTGCCTGGAGTACAAACGGGAAAGGGAATGAGCAGTTCTTC.

This clone was seen only a few times. This chain joins TRBV19 and TRBJ2-2; 7 bases are shared with TRBD2. The CDR3 length is 17 residues. Looked up from germline, CDR1 is LNHDA and CDR2 is SQIVND (reference sequence). V dropped 5 bases and J dropped 3; count of bases not matched to a gene: 12. CDR3 loop: CASSDPYTGGDTGELFF. CDR3 bases: TGTGCCAGTAGTGATCCATATACTGGGGGGGACACCGGGGAGCTGTTTTTT. Full variable domain (rest looked up from reference TRBV19 and TRBJ2-2): DGGITQSPKYLFRKEGQNVTLSCEQNLNHDAMYWYRQDPGQGLRLIYYSQIVNDFQKGDIAEGYSVSREKKESFPLTVTSAQKNPTAFYLCASSDPYTGGDTGELFFGEGSRLTVL.

The chain joins TRBV2 to TRBJ2-3; 8 bases are a match to TRBD1. V shed 6 bases and J 2 bases; nucleotides not matched to a gene: 4. The CDR3 is 14 amino acids. In germline, CDR1 is SNHLY, CDR2 FYNNEI. The CDR3 loop reads CASSRQGITDTQYF. The DNA for the CDR3 is TGTGCCAGCAGCCGACAGGGGATCACAGATACGCAGTATTTT. Together with reference TRBV2 and TRBJ2-3, the CDR3 gives the full variable domain: EPEVTQTPSHQVTQMGQEVILRCVPISNHLYFYWYRQILGQKVEFLVSFYNNEISEKSEIFDDQFSVERPDGSNFTLKIRSTKLEDSAMYFCASSRQGITDTQYFGPGTRLTVL.

The genes are TRBV10-3 and TRBJ2-3; D is perhaps TRBD2 (5 bases). The CDR3 contains 14 residues. Per germline, CDR1 ENHRY and CDR2 SYGVKD. The ends were cut back, 8 bases at V and 2 bases at J, with 14 bases in the middle. The chain's CDR3 is CAIRALANTDTQYF. The DNA for the CDR3 is TGTGCCATCCGGGCCCTAGCTAACACAGATACGCAGTATTTT.

This chain joins TRBV24-1 and TRBJ1-1; the D gene is possibly TRBD1 (5 bases). CDR3 size: 14 residues. Germline lookup yields CDR1 KGHDR and CDR2 SFDVKD. Trimming took off 3 bases at V and 5 bases at J, with 12 bases between the two ends. The CDR3 sequence is CATSDGAGGTEAFF. The CDR3 DNA follows: TGTGCCACCAGTGATGGGGCCGGGGGGACTGAAGCTTTCTTT.

The CDR3 nucleotides are TGTGCCTGGAGGCGAGGACTAGCGGGAAACTACGAGCAGTACTTC. It yields the protein CAWRRGLAGNYEQYF. This chain joins TRBV30 and TRBJ2-7; 12 bases are a match to TRBD2. Trimming took 3 bases from V and 3 from J; bases not matched to a gene: 6. Germline values: CDR1 GTSNPN, CDR2 SVGIG (reference sequence). The CDR3 is 15 residues long.

The rearrangement links TRBV15 to TRBJ1-2; no clear D gene. Trimming left V 1 base short and J 5 bases short, with 8 bases between. The CDR3 contains 13 residues. Germline loops: CDR1 LNHNV, CDR2 YYDKDF (reference sequence). The CDR3 here is CATSRGRSYGYTF. CDR3 coding DNA: TGTGCCACCAGCAGAGGTCGGAGTTATGGCTACACCTTC.

J is TRBJ2-1 and V is TRBV7-3; maybe TRBD2 (6 bases). CDR1 is SGHTA and CDR2 is FQGTGA in the germline V gene. Trimming pared 3 bases from V and 8 bases from J, leaving 14 bases between. This CDR3 is built from 14 residues. CDR3 DNA: TGTGCCAGCAGCTTTCTCGGGGGAGAAGATGAGCAGTTCTTC. It specifies CASSFLGGEDEQFF.

This clone was seen a few times. The chain carries TRBV20-1 and TRBJ1-5; 8 nucleotides line up with TRBD1. The germline V gene encodes CDR1 DFQATT and CDR2 SNEGSKA (reference sequence). After removal of 3 bases from V and 4 bases from J, the junction contained 5 bases not matched to a gene. This CDR3 spans 14 amino acids. Written as DNA, the CDR3 is TGCAGTGCTAGTAGGGGACAGGAAAATCAGCCCCAGCATTTT. It translates to CSASRGQENQPQHF.

The chain uses TRBV9 and TRBJ1-2; 7 bases fit TRBD1. CDR3 length equals 14 residues. The germline V gene has CDR1 SGDLS and CDR2 YYNGEE. Trimming at V came to 4 bases and at J to 3 bases, leaving 6 bases not matched to a gene. The CDR3 DNA reads TGTGCCAGCAGCCCTACAGGGGCCTACTATGGCTACACCTTC. Protein sequence: CASSPTGAYYGYTF.

The chain carries TRBV5-4 and TRBJ2-2; TRBD2 aligns across 7 bases. The CDR3 consists of 16 residues. Trimming took 4 bases from V and 2 from J; bases not matched to a gene: 8. Looked up from germline, CDR1 is SGHNT and CDR2 is YYREEE (reference sequence). The CDR3 DNA reads TGTGCCAGCAGCCCCCCCTGGGGGGGAAACACCGGGGAGCTGTTTTTT. This gives the protein CASSPPWGGNTGELFF.

This chain uses TRBV6-5 with TRBJ1-2, with 12 bases matching TRBD1. The CDR3 is made up of 13 amino acids. Germline V CDR1 and CDR2: MNHEY, SVGAGI. The ends lost 8 bases at V and 6 bases at J; junction bases unmatched: 4. For the CDR3, the DNA is TGTGCCAGCGGGGACAGGGGGCGGAATGGCTACACCTTC. Translation: CASGDRGRNGYTF.

This sequence joins TRBV20-1 and TRBJ1-2; D gene ambiguous. This CDR3 spans 9 amino acids. V was pared by 7 bases and J by 8 bases, with 8 bases between. The germline V gene has CDR1 DFQATT and CDR2 SNEGSKA (reference sequence). The CDR3 DNA reads TGCAGTGTCGAGAGGGGCTACACCTTC. Encoded protein: CSVERGYTF.

The V call is TRBV7-2, the J call TRBJ1-3; D possibly corresponds to TRBD1 (5 bases). This CDR3 comprises 16 residues. V was trimmed by 0 bases and J by 2 bases, leaving 11 bases between them. Per germline, CDR1 SGHTA and CDR2 FQGNSA. The CDR3 nucleotides are TGTGCCAGCAGCTTAGCGGGTACAGGACCTGGAAACACCATATATTTT. Protein: CASSLAGTGPGNTIYF.

The chain combines TRBV4-2 with TRBJ2-3; D perhaps matches TRBD1 (5 bases). Between the trimmed V and J ends, which lost 7 bases and 0 bases, there was a span of 17 bases. CDR1 is LGHNA, CDR2 YNFKEQ, per germline. CDR3 size: 16 residues. Here the CDR3 DNA reads TGTGCCAGCAAACCTGCGACAGCTAGTAGCACAGATACGCAGTATTTT. It encodes CASKPATASSTDTQYF.

The rearrangement uses TRBV6-5 and TRBJ1-6, with 9 bases aligning to TRBD1. The CDR3 length is 14 residues. Trimming cost V 7 bases and J 7 bases; bases outside gene matches: 5. Germline V gives CDR1 MNHEY, CDR2 SVGAGI. The CDR3 DNA reads TGTGCCAGCAAGAGGGACAGGGACAATTCACCCCTCCACTTT. Residues: CASKRDRDNSPLHF.

The rearrangement links TRBV30 to TRBJ1-2, with D possibly being TRBD1 (5 bases). V was shortened by 4 bases and J by 5 bases, with 20 bases between the two germline ends. CDR3 length: 15 amino acids. Germline CDR1 is GTSNPN and CDR2 is SVGIG (reference sequence). The CDR3 spells CAWKAGAGHRYGYTF. DNA for the CDR3: TGTGCCTGGAAGGCTGGGGCAGGTCATCGGTATGGCTACACCTTC.

The chain employs TRBV19 and TRBJ1-5, with D possibly matching TRBD1 (5 bases). Trimming removed 8 bases at V and 3 bases at J, with 20 bases between. The CDR3 spans 16 residues. In germline, CDR1 is LNHDA, CDR2 SQIVND (reference sequence). Written as DNA, the CDR3 is TGTGCCAGTCTAAACGCGGGGCAGAGTTTCAATCAGCCCCAGCATTTT. Translation gives CASLNAGQSFNQPQHF.

CDR3 residues: CAAAANLDEKLFF. The DNA of the CDR3 is TGTGCCGCAGCGGCCAACTTAGACGAAAAACTGTTTTTT. The chain links TRBV10-3 to TRBJ1-4, with D unresolved. Trimming left V 11 bases short and J 8 bases short, with 18 bases between. Germline assignment: CDR1 ENHRY and CDR2 SYGVKD. The CDR3 consists of 13 residues.

The chain couples TRBV18 to TRBJ1-1; D gene ambiguous. This CDR3 spans 14 amino acids. The germline V gene has CDR1 KGHSH and CDR2 LQKENI. Between the trimmed V and J ends, which lost 6 bases and 0 bases, there was a span of 11 bases. The CDR3 nucleotides are TGTGCCAGCTCCCCGCAGGATTTGAACACTGAAGCTTTCTTT. As protein: CASSPQDLNTEAFF.

The rearrangement joins TRBV18 to TRBJ1-2; 8 bases match TRBD1. The trim removed 3 bases at V and 9 bases at J, leaving 3 bases unmatched. The CDR3 is 12 amino acids. The germline gives CDR1 KGHSH, CDR2 LQKENI. CDR3 sequence reads: CASSPDRGSYTF. CDR3 DNA: TGTGCCAGCTCACCCGACAGGGGTAGCTACACCTTC.

The chain carries TRBV12-5 and TRBJ1-5; 12 bases map to TRBD1. This CDR3 region has 15 residues. Germline V lookup: CDR1 LGHNT, CDR2 FRNRAP. V was pared by 4 bases and J by 9 bases, with 7 bases of the junction left unmatched. CDR3 in DNA: TGTGCTAGTGGTTCGGGACAGGGGGCCTTTTCGCCCCAGCATTTT. Its protein is CASGSGQGAFSPQHF. The full variable domain, rest sourced from reference TRBV12-5 and TRBJ1-5, is DARVTQTPRHKVTEMGQEVTMRCQPILGHNTVFWYRQTMMQGLELLAYFRNRAPLDDSGMPKDRFSAEMPDATLATLKIQPSEPRDSAVYFCASGSGQGAFSPQHFGDGTRLSIL.

The rearrangement uses TRBV5-1 and TRBJ2-7; 7 bases match TRBD1. The CDR3 is 14 residues long. CDR1 and CDR2 (germline): SGHRS, YFSETQ. With 4 bases clipped from V and 5 bases from J, the junction kept 9 bases outside the gene matches. CDR3 region: CASSVPGQSHEQYF. Here the CDR3 DNA reads TGCGCCAGCAGCGTACCGGGACAGTCCCACGAGCAGTACTTC.